A selection of T cell receptor beta chains follows, all from one sample in a study of beta chain features in type 1 diabetes. The data were produced by immunoSEQ multiplex PCR, yet TCRdb's version contains in-frame clones alone and is incomplete. Found here are approximately 400,000 clones, about 15% of them singletons; the top ten hold approximately 0.02%. Sequenced sample: naive CD4+ T cells from blood. These receptors were taken from a woman between 18 and 30 years old in good health. Both conserved end residues are part of each CDR3. The D gene is left open where the match is weak. Expanded clones get a size class; other rows say once, few or many, or leave the size out.

TRBJ2-7 few TRBV4-1 - CASSHPASSSYEQYF TGCGCCAGCAGCCACCCTGCGTCAAGCTCCTACGAGCAGTACTTC
TRBJ2-4 - TRBV28 TRBD1 CASRGTGLVIQYF TGTGCCAGCAGAGGGACAGGGTTGGTCATTCAGTACTTC
TRBJ2-5 - TRBV25-1 - CASSDRTAGETQYF TGTGCCAGCAGTGACCGGACCGCGGGGGAGACCCAGTACTTC
TRBJ1-5 few TRBV4-3 - CASSQGSGEQPQHF TGCGCCAGCAGCCAAGGGTCAGGCGAACAGCCCCAGCATTTT
TRBJ2-7 - TRBV28 TRBD2 CASSLYSGGSYEQYF TGTGCCAGCAGTTTATATTCGGGAGGCTCCTACGAGCAGTACTTC
TRBJ2-1 - TRBV5-4 TRBD2 CASSLAGGPGEQFF TGTGCCAGCAGCTTAGCGGGAGGGCCAGGTGAGCAGTTCTTC
TRBJ1-1 - TRBV20-1 - CSARGGREAFF TGCAGTGCTAGAGGGGGCCGTGAAGCTTTCTTT
TRBJ2-6 - TRBV29-1 - CSVGGSTLSGANVLTF TGCAGCGTTGGCGGGTCGACCCTCTCTGGGGCCAACGTCCTGACTTTC
TRBJ2-7 - TRBV5-4 - CASSLPGYEQYF TGTGCCAGCAGCTTGCCGGGCTACGAGCAGTACTTC
TRBJ2-3 - TRBV10-3 TRBD2 CAISGPAGDTDTQYF TGTGCCATCAGTGGGCCAGCGGGAGACACAGATACGCAGTATTTT